The T cell receptor beta chain under discussion was sequenced for a study of T cell changes during pregnancy in multiple sclerosis. The CDR3 is 17 residues long. The V gene end was trimmed by 3 bases and the J gene end by 0 bases; junction bases not matched to a gene: 8. Germline CDR1 reads SGHVS; CDR2 reads FQNEAQ. Clones were sequenced by immunoSEQ multiplex PCR, and TCRdb holds only the in-frame ones, with some missing. The sample records tens of thousands of clones, roughly 90% being singletons. The sample here was peripheral blood, taken in the first trimester of pregnancy. The genes are TRBV7-8 and TRBJ2-3, with 8 bases that match TRBD1. This clonotype was obtained from a female donor with multiple sclerosis, enrolled in a pregnancy study. The CDR3 protein is CASSLDTGGSSTDTQYF. Here the CDR3 DNA reads TGTGCCAGCAGCTTGGACACAGGGGGATCTAGCACAGATACGCAGTATTTT.